These 20 T cell receptor beta chains were sequenced from one sample in a study of blood T cell repertoires in COVID-19. Profiling relied on immunoSEQ multiplex PCR, and the TCRdb table lists in-frame clones only, not all of them. In the table there are around 200,000 clones, 80% of which are singletons. The specimen was peripheral blood. The receptors shown here come from a woman aged 70-85 years with acute or convalescent COVID-19.

Worth noting for this clone: Germline is not matched at one junction end, which may reflect a read error. This chain connects TRBV2 to TRBJ2-7, with TRBD2 matching 10 bases. The CDR3 has 14 residues. Germline V gene sequence: CDR1 SNHLY, CDR2 FYNNEI. CDR3 sequence: CASNEAGGPYEQYF. CDR3 DNA: TGTGCCAGCAATGAAGCGGGAGGGCCCTACGAGCAGTACTTC.

The CDR3 sequence is CASSQIAGAENEQFF. As DNA, the CDR3 is TGTGCCAGCAGCCAAATAGCGGGAGCTGAAAATGAGCAGTTCTTC. V is TRBV3-1 (or the pseudogene TRBV3-2) and J is TRBJ2-1; the match to TRBD2 covers 9 bases. The CDR3 totals 15 residues. V dropped 2 bases and J dropped 7; count of bases not matched to a gene: 6. Germline assignment: CDR1 LGHDT and CDR2 YNNKEL (reference sequence).

The chain links TRBV19 to TRBJ1-2, with D perhaps matching TRBD1 (6 bases). Deletions cut 5 bases from V and 3 bases from J, with 10 bases between. The CDR3 is 13 residues long. Germline V gene data show CDR1 as LNHDA and CDR2 as SQIVND (reference sequence). The CDR3 DNA sequence: TGTGCCAGTAGTTTCGCAGGGGACTATGGCTACACCTTC. This encodes CASSFAGDYGYTF.

The sample holds a few counts of this clone. The chain is built from TRBV6-5 and TRBJ1-1; D not certain. CDR1 is MNHEY, CDR2 SVGAGI, per germline. Deletions cut 5 bases from V and 1 base from J, with 8 bases between. This CDR3 comprises 13 residues. In DNA, the CDR3 is TGTGCCAGCAGTCGGGGAGCGAACACTGAAGCTTTCTTT. This translates into CASSRGANTEAFF.

V usage is TRBV7-8 and J usage is TRBJ2-7; 7 positions match TRBD1. With 5 bases clipped from V and 3 bases from J, the junction kept 7 bases outside the gene matches. From germline, CDR1 is SGHVS and CDR2 FQNEAQ. The CDR3 extends over 14 amino acids. CDR3 protein: CASSPDRAHYEQYF. The CDR3 DNA reads TGTGCCAGCAGCCCAGACAGGGCCCACTACGAGCAGTACTTC.

The chain carries TRBV19 and TRBJ2-3; D is unclear. V was cut by 3 bases and J by 4 bases, with 8 bases left in between. Per the germline V gene, CDR1 is LNHDA and CDR2 is SQIVND (reference sequence). This CDR3 spans 13 amino acids. The CDR3 DNA reads as TGTGCCAGTAGTATCCAGATTGCAGATACGCAGTATTTT. Translated: CASSIQIADTQYF.

The chain employs TRBV25-1 and TRBJ2-7; 9 bases fit TRBD1. The CDR3 consists of 14 residues. The germline CDR1 and CDR2 sequences are MGHDK and SYGVNS. V was pared by 6 bases and J by 3 bases, with 6 bases of the junction left unmatched. CDR3 nucleotide sequence: TGTGCCAGCAGCGCCGGGACAGGGTACTACGAGCAGTACTTC. Translation: CASSAGTGYYEQYF.

The table lists this clone with a few counts. The V gene is TRBV3-1 (or the pseudogene TRBV3-2), the J gene TRBJ2-3; no firm D call. The CDR3 is 15 amino acids. The ends were cut back, 4 bases at V and 6 bases at J, with 17 bases in the middle. Germline V gene sequence: CDR1 LGHDT, CDR2 YNNKEL (reference sequence). The CDR3 protein is CASSPVAAVADTQYF. The DNA of the CDR3 is TGTGCCAGCAGCCCCGTTGCGGCCGTAGCCGATACGCAGTATTTT.

The J gene is TRBJ1-1, the V gene TRBV18; a possible D gene is TRBD1 (5 bases). The V end was cut by 3 bases, the J end by 0 bases, with 11 bases between. The CDR3 runs 15 residues. The germline CDR1 and CDR2 sequences are KGHSH and LQKENI. The CDR3 loop reads CASSPIRQLNTEAFF. CDR3 sequence (DNA): TGTGCCAGCTCACCGATTCGACAGCTGAACACTGAAGCTTTCTTT.

This clone was observed a single time. The V gene is TRBV27, the J gene TRBJ2-5, with TRBD2 identical over 7 bases. V lost 4 bases, J lost 3 bases, and 11 bases stayed unmatched. This CDR3 comprises 16 residues. CDR1 is MNHEY, CDR2 SMNVEV, per germline (reference sequence). The DNA of the CDR3 is TGTGCCAGCAGTTATCGTAGGAGGGAGGGCAAAGAGACCCAGTACTTC. As protein: CASSYRRREGKETQYF.

V is TRBV19 and J is TRBJ1-4; D possibly corresponds to TRBD1 (6 bases). V lost 0 bases and J lost 7, with 12 bases in between. Germline CDR1 reads LNHDA; CDR2 reads SQIVND (reference sequence). The CDR3 totals 15 residues. CDR3 in DNA: TGTGCCAGTAGTATAGATCTCCAGGGGAGTGAAAAACTGTTTTTT. This encodes CASSIDLQGSEKLFF.

The rearrangement joins TRBV10-3 to TRBJ1-2; the D is unclear. The CDR3 covers 13 residues. Trimming stripped 3 bases from V and 3 bases from J, with 8 bases between. Germline CDR1 ENHRY, CDR2 SYGVKD. This CDR3 is CAISDSEDYGYTF. For the CDR3, the DNA is TGTGCCATCAGTGACAGTGAGGACTATGGCTACACCTTC.

The chain uses TRBV19 and TRBJ2-4; 7 nucleotides align to TRBD1. From germline, CDR1 is LNHDA and CDR2 SQIVND (reference sequence). The CDR3 consists of 14 residues. V dropped 6 bases and J dropped 9; count of bases not matched to a gene: 11. The CDR3: CASSTSRDSTIQYF. The CDR3 coding sequence is TGTGCCAGTAGCACATCCCGGGACAGTACCATTCAGTACTTC. Supplemented by reference TRBV19 and TRBJ2-4, the full variable domain reads DGGITQSPKYLFRKEGQNVTLSCEQNLNHDAMYWYRQDPGQGLRLIYYSQIVNDFQKGDIAEGYSVSREKKESFPLTVTSAQKNPTAFYLCASSTSRDSTIQYFGAGTRLSVL.

The V and J genes are TRBV6-6 and TRBJ2-1, with D unclear. The V gene lost 4 bases and the J gene lost 6 bases, with 4 bases spanning the gap. Germline V CDR1 and CDR2: MNHNY, SVGAGI (reference sequence). The CDR3 loop spans 11 amino acids. For the CDR3, the DNA is TGTGCCAGCAGTTCTAGCAATGAGCAGTTCTTC. Protein: CASSSSNEQFF.

This clone was detected only once. V gene TRBV21-1 combines with J gene TRBJ1-3; TRBD1 is taken as the D call from the table, unchecked against the DNA. TRBV21-1 is a documented pseudogene. The CDR3 runs to 16 residues. The CDR3 sequence is CASSRRAGTGGNTIYF. The CDR3, as DNA: TGTGCCAGCAGCCGACGCGCCGGGACAGGCGGAAACACCATATATTTT.

This chain links TRBV27 with TRBJ2-1, with 10 bases that match TRBD2. Germline V gene lookup returns CDR1 MNHEY and CDR2 SMNVEV (reference sequence). The V and J ends lost 5 bases and 6 bases, in that order; junction bases with no gene match: 7. CDR3 length: 15 residues. The CDR3: CASSRLGTSANEQFF. CDR3 bases: TGTGCCAGCAGTCGCCTCGGGACTAGCGCCAATGAGCAGTTCTTC.

The chain recombines TRBV19 with TRBJ1-1; D might be TRBD1 (5 bases). This CDR3 has 15 amino acids. V lost 2 bases, J lost 4 bases, and 14 bases lay in between. Looked up from germline, CDR1 is LNHDA and CDR2 is SQIVND (reference sequence). The CDR3, as DNA: TGTGCCAGTAGTATATTTCTGGGCGGGGGCACTGAAGCTTTCTTT. Translated, it gives CASSIFLGGGTEAFF.

The V gene is TRBV18, the J gene TRBJ1-6; D gene uncertain. This CDR3 spans 15 amino acids. In germline, CDR1 is KGHSH, CDR2 LQKENI. Trimming left V 4 bases short and J 7 bases short, with 14 bases between. The CDR3 protein is CASSQDQTTNSPLHF. The CDR3 coding sequence is TGTGCCAGCTCACAAGACCAGACTACCAATTCACCCCTCCACTTT.

The chain carries TRBV24-1 and TRBJ2-5, with 11 bases matching TRBD1. Trimming cost V 5 bases and J 5 bases; bases outside gene matches: 6. The CDR3 has 15 amino acids. CDR1 KGHDR and CDR2 SFDVKD come from the germline V gene. Here the CDR3 reads CATSVGDRGGETQYF. DNA of the CDR3: TGTGCCACCAGTGTGGGGGACAGGGGGGGGGAGACCCAGTACTTC.

This sequence joins TRBV19 and TRBJ1-2; perhaps TRBD1 as D (5 bases). Trimming pared 3 bases from V and 3 bases from J, leaving 8 bases between. This CDR3 comprises 13 residues. CDR1 is LNHDA and CDR2 is SQIVND in the germline V gene (reference sequence). This CDR3 reads CASSIQGDYGYTF. As DNA, the CDR3 is TGTGCCAGTAGTATCCAGGGTGACTATGGCTACACCTTC.